The 26 T cell receptor beta chains below come from one sample, sequenced in a study of T cell responses to AZD1222 COVID-19 vaccine. Libraries were prepared by immunoSEQ multiplex PCR; TCRdb keeps only in-frame clonotypes and omits some of them. The data show 140,000 to 150,000 clones, with 92% seen just once and around 3.5% held by the top ten. This sample comprised peripheral blood, obtained 28 days after the second AZD1222 dose. The receptors originated from an adult who received the AZD1222 COVID-19 vaccine.

V gene TRBV28 combines with J gene TRBJ1-5, with 7 bases fitting TRBD1. The length of the CDR3 is 15 residues. Germline V CDR1 and CDR2: MDHEN, SYDVKM. The V and J ends lost 2 bases and 5 bases, in that order; junction bases with no gene match: 6. The CDR3 sequence: CASSLLRTGHQPQHF. Here the CDR3 DNA reads TGTGCCAGCAGTTTACTCAGGACAGGTCATCAGCCCCAGCATTTT.

CDR3 residues: CASSEVATEAFF. In DNA, the CDR3 is TGTGCCAGCAGTGAAGTTGCCACTGAAGCTTTCTTT. The rearrangement uses TRBV2 and TRBJ1-1; D is unresolved. Deletions cut 1 base from V and 4 bases from J, with 4 bases between. Germline CDR1 SNHLY, CDR2 FYNNEI. The CDR3 consists of 12 residues. The entire variable domain, with the rest obtained from reference TRBV2 and TRBJ1-1, is as follows: EPEVTQTPSHQVTQMGQEVILRCVPISNHLYFYWYRQILGQKVEFLVSFYNNEISEKSEIFDDQFSVERPDGSNFTLKIRSTKLEDSAMYFCASSEVATEAFFGQGTRLTVV.

The chain has TRBV5-1 and TRBJ2-1; D not resolved. CDR3 length: 13 residues. Germline-derived CDR1 and CDR2 are SGHRS and YFSETQ. V was clipped by 4 bases and J by 9 bases, with 14 bases between them. CDR3: CASSLQWHGEQFF. Written as DNA, the CDR3 is TGCGCCAGCAGCCTACAGTGGCACGGTGAGCAGTTCTTC.

This chain's CDR3 is CASSYQTGTEAFF. CDR3 coding DNA: TGTGCCAGCAGTTATCAGACAGGGACTGAAGCTTTCTTT. The chain carries TRBV6-2 or TRBV6-3 and TRBJ1-1; TRBD1 matches at 7 bases. Unmatched junction bases numbered 3, after V lost 3 bases and J lost 5 bases. Germline-derived CDR1 and CDR2 are MNHEY and SVGEGT. The CDR3 loop spans 13 amino acids.

CDR3 bases: TGTGCCAGTAGTACCCATCTGGGGGATGGCTACACCTTC. Translation gives CASSTHLGDGYTF. This rearrangement joins TRBV19 to TRBJ1-2, with a possible D match to TRBD1 (5 bases). The CDR3 covers 13 residues. V was cut by 4 bases and J by 6 bases, with 12 bases left in between. Per the germline V gene, CDR1 is LNHDA and CDR2 is SQIVND (reference sequence).

The rearrangement links TRBV2 to TRBJ2-1; TRBD1 matches 8 bases. The CDR3 runs to 13 residues. Trimming at V came to 7 bases and at J to 7 bases, leaving 6 bases not matched to a gene. CDR1 and CDR2 (germline): SNHLY, FYNNEI. This chain's CDR3 is CASTGQGRNEQFF. DNA of the CDR3: TGTGCCAGCACTGGACAGGGCCGTAATGAGCAGTTCTTC.

The CDR3 sequence is CASSLGTEGGWDQPQHF. Here the CDR3 DNA reads TGTGCCAGCAGCTTAGGGACGGAGGGAGGGTGGGATCAGCCCCAGCATTTT. The chain is built from TRBV7-2 and TRBJ1-5; unclear D gene. This CDR3 spans 17 amino acids. Germline V gene sequence: CDR1 SGHTA, CDR2 FQGNSA. Trimming took 1 base from V and 5 from J, leaving 18 bases between them.

The genes are TRBV6-5 and TRBJ2-5; D could derive from TRBD1 or TRBD2 (5 bases each). V lost 7 bases to trimming and J lost 1 base, with 10 bases between them. In germline, CDR1 is MNHEY, CDR2 SVGAGI. The CDR3 has 13 amino acids. The CDR3: CASTGTPQETQYF. DNA for the CDR3: TGTGCCAGCACCGGGACGCCCCAAGAGACCCAGTACTTC.

The chain recombines TRBV7-2 with TRBJ2-1; D not certain. The V and J ends lost 7 bases and 0 bases respectively, with 10 bases between them. The germline gives CDR1 SGHTA, CDR2 FQGNSA. The CDR3 contains 14 residues. CDR3 DNA sequence: TGTGCCAGCACCGCCTCTAGCTCCTACAATGAGCAGTTCTTC. This gives the protein CASTASSSYNEQFF.

The V gene is TRBV6-1, the J gene TRBJ2-2; 10 bases match TRBD1. Germline trimming cut 2 bases from V and 0 bases from J; bases unmatched to any gene: 9. This CDR3 comprises 19 residues. Germline V CDR1 and CDR2: MNHNS, SASEGT. CDR3 protein: CASSEYLGTGATNTGELFF. CDR3 bases: TGTGCCAGCAGTGAATATTTGGGGACAGGGGCTACGAACACCGGGGAGCTGTTTTTT.

The rearrangement links TRBV5-4 to TRBJ1-2; 11 nucleotides agree with TRBD1. CDR3 length equals 14 residues. Germline V gene lookup returns CDR1 SGHNT and CDR2 YYREEE (reference sequence). V dropped 3 bases and J dropped 5; count of bases not matched to a gene: 3. The CDR3 DNA is TGTGCCAGCAGCTCGGGACAGGGGGGATATGGCTACACCTTC. Its translation: CASSSGQGGYGYTF.

The DNA of the CDR3 is TGTGCCAGTTCTAAGGGGAAGCGAGGAGGCAATCAGCCCCAGCATTTT. It codes for CASSKGKRGGNQPQHF. The J gene is TRBJ1-5, the V gene TRBV28, with TRBD1 as a possible D gene (5 bases). In germline, CDR1 is MDHEN, CDR2 SYDVKM. V was pared by 9 bases and J by 2 bases, with 20 bases between. CDR3 length equals 16 residues.

The chain recombines TRBV19 with TRBJ1-1; weak D call: TRBD1 (6 bases). The germline V gene encodes CDR1 LNHDA and CDR2 SQIVND (reference sequence). The CDR3 sequence is 16 residues long. The V end was cut by 4 bases, the J end by 0 bases, with 15 bases between. CDR3 in amino acids: CASSRDIWGLNTEAFF. The CDR3 nucleotides read TGTGCCAGTAGTAGGGACATTTGGGGGCTGAACACTGAAGCTTTCTTT.

V is TRBV28 and J is TRBJ2-1, with D uncertain. This CDR3 spans 11 amino acids. CDR1 MDHEN and CDR2 SYDVKM come from the germline V gene. The V end was cut by 7 bases, the J end by 10 bases, with 11 bases between. The CDR3 sequence: CASTLRSEQFF. In nucleotides, the CDR3 is TGTGCCAGCACACTACGGAGCGAGCAGTTCTTC.

The chain recombines TRBV7-2 with TRBJ1-2; 7 nucleotides match TRBD1. Germline lookup yields CDR1 SGHTA and CDR2 FQGNSA. J gave up 6 bases and V 0 bases, and 10 bases lay outside the gene matches. CDR3 size: 16 residues. Written as DNA, the CDR3 is TGTGCCAGCAGCTTAGCATGGTCGGACACAGGGGATGGCTACACCTTC. It is translated as CASSLAWSDTGDGYTF.

This clone was observed a single time. This chain joins TRBV18 and TRBJ1-5; no firm D call. V shed 5 bases and J shed 6 bases, with 11 bases lying between them. Germline CDR1 KGHSH, CDR2 LQKENI. This CDR3 has 13 residues. The CDR3 nucleotides read TGTGCCAGCTCAGGAGGGTTTGGTCAGCCCCAGCATTTT. This encodes CASSGGFGQPQHF.

The chain employs TRBV19 and TRBJ2-3, with 9 bases identical to TRBD1. With V trimmed by 2 bases and J by 4 bases, 4 bases remained unmatched. CDR3 length: 15 residues. Germline values: CDR1 LNHDA, CDR2 SQIVND (reference sequence). DNA of the CDR3: TGTGCCAGTAGTATACCCCACAGGGGGCCAGATACGCAGTATTTT. Translated: CASSIPHRGPDTQYF.

The chain employs TRBV19 and TRBJ1-3, with 8 bases fitting TRBD1. CDR3 length: 15 residues. The ends lost 5 bases at V and 0 bases at J; junction bases unmatched: 3. CDR1 and CDR2 from the germline V gene are LNHDA and SQIVND (reference sequence). The CDR3 sequence: CASSVGTGSGNTIYF. For the CDR3, the DNA is TGTGCCAGTAGTGTCGGGACAGGCTCTGGAAACACCATATATTTT.

The chain recombines TRBV28 with TRBJ2-7, with a tentative D call TRBD2 (6 bases). Germline assignment: CDR1 MDHEN and CDR2 SYDVKM. Trimming stripped 4 bases from V and 5 bases from J, with 18 bases between. CDR3 size: 15 residues. The CDR3 DNA reads TGTGCCAGCAGTTCCTCGGAGGCGGGGCGCAACGAGCAGTACTTC. As protein: CASSSSEAGRNEQYF.

CDR3 in amino acids: CASSPGHLNTGELFF. The CDR3 coding sequence is TGCGCCAGCAGCCCGGGACACCTGAACACCGGGGAGCTGTTTTTT. The chain uses TRBV5-1 and TRBJ2-2; perhaps TRBD1 as D (6 bases). Germline V CDR1 and CDR2: SGHRS, YFSETQ. CDR3 length equals 15 residues. The V end lost 4 bases, the J end lost 1 base, and 11 bases lay between the germline ends.

J is TRBJ2-7 and V is TRBV10-3; perhaps D is TRBD1 or TRBD2 (6 bases each). In germline, CDR1 is ENHRY, CDR2 SYGVKD. The germline V and J ends were trimmed by 10 bases and 7 bases, with 23 bases remaining between them. The CDR3 contains 14 residues. This chain's CDR3 is CATRGADEKPEQYF. The CDR3 nucleotides read TGTGCCACTAGGGGGGCGGATGAAAAACCGGAGCAGTACTTC.

The chain couples TRBV11-3 to TRBJ1-5; a weak D match, TRBD1 (6 bases). The V and J ends lost 2 bases and 6 bases respectively, with 14 bases between them. Per the germline V gene, CDR1 is SGHNT and CDR2 is YENEEA. The CDR3 contains 15 residues. The CDR3 bases are TGTGCCAGCAGCTTACCCAACAGGGTAGGTCAGCCCCAGCATTTT. Its protein is CASSLPNRVGQPQHF.

The chain combines TRBV7-2 with TRBJ1-5; no reliable D call. Trimming took 0 bases from V and 5 from J, leaving 14 bases between them. Germline loops: CDR1 SGHTA, CDR2 FQGNSA. The CDR3 contains 16 residues. The CDR3 DNA sequence: TGTGCCAGCAGCTTAGCGGGCAGTCCGTATTATCAGCCCCAGCATTTT. Protein sequence: CASSLAGSPYYQPQHF.

As concerns this clone: An end of the junction differs from the germline gene, which may be a read error. This chain links TRBV4-3 with TRBJ2-6; weak D call: TRBD1 (5 bases). The CDR3 is made up of 13 amino acids. CDR1 and CDR2 from the germline V gene are LGHNA and YSLEER. CDR3 sequence reads: CASSLTEASVLTF. Here the CDR3 DNA reads TGCGCCAGCAGCCTGACAGAAGCCAGCGTCCTGACTTTC.

This chain uses TRBV4-3 with TRBJ2-7, with 10 bases lining up with TRBD2. V lost 1 base, J lost 4 bases, and 4 bases stayed unmatched. Germline CDR1 and CDR2: LGHNA and YSLEER. This CDR3 is 15 amino acids long. This chain's CDR3 is CASSQGASGSYEQYF. The DNA for the CDR3 is TGCGCCAGCAGCCAAGGGGCTAGCGGGAGTTACGAGCAGTACTTC.

The V and J genes are TRBV6-5 and TRBJ2-4, with D unresolved. The CDR3 is made up of 15 amino acids. Trimming shortened V by 0 bases and J by 0 bases, and 6 bases separated the two germline ends. Per germline, CDR1 MNHEY and CDR2 SVGAGI. The CDR3 coding sequence is TGTGCCAGCAGTTACTCCCGGACAGCCAAAAACATTCAGTACTTC. Amino acids: CASSYSRTAKNIQYF.